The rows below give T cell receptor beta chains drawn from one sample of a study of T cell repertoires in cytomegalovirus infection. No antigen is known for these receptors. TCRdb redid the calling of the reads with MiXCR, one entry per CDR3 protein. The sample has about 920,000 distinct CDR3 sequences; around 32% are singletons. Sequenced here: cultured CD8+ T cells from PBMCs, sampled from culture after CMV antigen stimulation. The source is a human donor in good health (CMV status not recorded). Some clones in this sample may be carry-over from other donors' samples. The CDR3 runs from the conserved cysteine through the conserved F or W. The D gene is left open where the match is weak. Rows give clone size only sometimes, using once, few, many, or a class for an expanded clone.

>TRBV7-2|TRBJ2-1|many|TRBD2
CASTDRTSEQFF
TGTGCCAGCACGGATCGGACTAGCGAGCAGTTCTTC
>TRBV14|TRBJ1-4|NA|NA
CASSQDSSQGDEKLFF
TGTGCCAGCAGCCAAGATTCGTCCCAGGGAGATGAAAAACTGTTTTTT
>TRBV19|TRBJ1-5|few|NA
CASRSSWGNQPQHF
TGTGCCAGTAGGAGTTCCTGGGGCAATCAGCCCCAGCATTTT
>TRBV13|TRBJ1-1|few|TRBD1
CASSQNLGGQAGNTEAFF
TGTGCCAGCAGCCAAAACCTAGGGGGACAGGCGGGAAACACTGAAGCTTTCTTT
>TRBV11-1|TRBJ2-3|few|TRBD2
CASSSVTSGGEDTQYF
TGTGCCAGCAGCTCGGTAACTAGCGGGGGTGAAGATACGCAGTATTTT
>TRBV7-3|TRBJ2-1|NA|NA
CASSLKGESSYNEQFF
TGTGCCAGCAGCTTAAAAGGCGAGAGCTCCTACAATGAGCAGTTCTTC
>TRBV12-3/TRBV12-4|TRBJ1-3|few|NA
CASLQGISGNTIYF
TGTGCCAGCCTTCAGGGGATCTCTGGAAACACCATATATTTT
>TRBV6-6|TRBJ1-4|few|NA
CASSYMWSPNEKLFF
TGTGCCAGCAGTTATATGTGGTCGCCTAATGAAAAACTGTTTTTT
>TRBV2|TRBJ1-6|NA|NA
CASIWVTNSPLHF
TGTGCCAGCATCTGGGTTACGAATTCACCCCTCCACTTT
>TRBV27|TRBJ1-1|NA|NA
CASIGRAGTEAFF
TGTGCCAGCATTGGCAGGGCGGGCACTGAAGCTTTCTTT
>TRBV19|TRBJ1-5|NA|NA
CASSIPGRGQPQHF
TGTGCCAGTAGTATTCCAGGGCGGGGTCAGCCCCAGCATTTT
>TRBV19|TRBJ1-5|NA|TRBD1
CASSPRTGGGFYSNQPQHF
TGTGCCAGTAGTCCGCGGACAGGGGGCGGTTTCTATAGCAATCAGCCCCAGCATTTT
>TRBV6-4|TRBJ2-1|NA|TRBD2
CASNDSPPLAGVIYNEQFF
TGTGCCAGCAACGACTCGCCCCCCCTAGCGGGGGTAATTTACAATGAGCAGTTCTTC
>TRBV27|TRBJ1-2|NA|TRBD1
CAGSSLDRGYGYTF
TGTGCCGGCAGTTCCTTGGACAGGGGCTATGGCTACACCTTC
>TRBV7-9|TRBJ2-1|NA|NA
CASRKKQGYTEQFF
TGTGCCAGCAGGAAGAAGCAGGGGTACACTGAGCAGTTCTTC
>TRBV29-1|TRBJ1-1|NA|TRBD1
CSVEPQGAEAFF
TGCAGCGTTGAGCCCCAGGGGGCTGAAGCTTTCTTT